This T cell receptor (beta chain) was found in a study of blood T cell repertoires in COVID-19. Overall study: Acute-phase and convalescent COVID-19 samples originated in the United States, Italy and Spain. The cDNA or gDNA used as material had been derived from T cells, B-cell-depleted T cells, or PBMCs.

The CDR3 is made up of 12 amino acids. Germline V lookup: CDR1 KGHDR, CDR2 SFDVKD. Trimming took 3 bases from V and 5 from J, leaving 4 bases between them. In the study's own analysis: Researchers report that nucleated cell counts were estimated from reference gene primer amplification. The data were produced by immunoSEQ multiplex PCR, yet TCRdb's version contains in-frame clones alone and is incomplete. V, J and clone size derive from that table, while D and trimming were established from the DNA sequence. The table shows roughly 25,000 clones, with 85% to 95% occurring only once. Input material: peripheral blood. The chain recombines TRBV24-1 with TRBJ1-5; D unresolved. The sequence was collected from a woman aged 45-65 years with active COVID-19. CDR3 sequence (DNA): TGTGCCACCAGTGATCCCGATCAGCCCCAGCATTTT. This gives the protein CATSDPDQPQHF.